These 32 T cell receptor beta chains originate from one sample sequenced in a study of T cell responses to AZD1222 COVID-19 vaccine. The data were produced by immunoSEQ multiplex PCR, yet TCRdb's version contains in-frame clones alone and is incomplete. The table records roughly 100,000 clones, about 88% of them present only once. The sample consisted of peripheral blood, taken 28 days after the second AZD1222 dose. These receptors all stem from an adult who received the AZD1222 COVID-19 vaccine.

The chain uses TRBV10-3 and TRBJ2-5; 13 nucleotides agree with TRBD2. The CDR3 has 16 amino acids. Germline lookup yields CDR1 ENHRY and CDR2 SYGVKD. Trimming removed 6 bases from V and 5 bases from J; junction bases left unmatched: 9. The CDR3 coding sequence is TGTGCCATCAGAGAAACTAGCGGGGGGGCCGGTGAGACCCAGTACTTC. Protein: CAIRETSGGAGETQYF.

The V gene is TRBV6-5, the J gene TRBJ1-5; D is uncertain. V was cut by 8 bases and J by 5 bases, with 10 bases left in between. This CDR3 has 12 amino acids. Germline V gene sequence: CDR1 MNHEY, CDR2 SVGAGI. This CDR3 reads CASARDYQPQHF. CDR3 in DNA: TGTGCCAGCGCGAGGGATTATCAGCCCCAGCATTTT.

This rearrangement joins TRBV18 to TRBJ1-3, with D uncertain. Trimming left V 2 bases short and J 1 base short, with 9 bases between. There are 15 residues in the CDR3. The germline V gene encodes CDR1 KGHSH and CDR2 LQKENI. The CDR3 DNA reads TGTGCCAGCTCACCAGATTGGGGATCTGGAAACACCATATATTTT. Encoded protein: CASSPDWGSGNTIYF.

V usage is TRBV5-6 and J usage is TRBJ2-1; 7 bases agree with TRBD2. V lost 0 bases to trimming and J lost 7 bases; unmatched junction nucleotides: 7. Germline CDR1 SGHDT, CDR2 YYEEEE. CDR3 length: 15 amino acids. The CDR3 here is CASSLDSGGNNEQFF. In nucleotides, the CDR3 is TGTGCCAGCAGCTTGGATTCGGGGGGAAATAATGAGCAGTTCTTC.

V usage is TRBV9 and J usage is TRBJ1-1, with D hard to call. Germline CDR1 reads SGDLS; CDR2 reads YYNGEE. Trimming removed 2 bases at V and 5 bases at J, with 10 bases between. This CDR3 spans 13 amino acids. The CDR3 sequence: CASSVTFKTEAFF. In DNA, the CDR3 is TGTGCCAGCAGCGTGACGTTTAAGACTGAAGCTTTCTTT.

This chain links TRBV10-3 with TRBJ1-2; unclear D gene. The CDR3 length is 13 residues. Per the germline V gene, CDR1 is ENHRY and CDR2 is SYGVKD. The V gene lost 3 bases and the J gene lost 6 bases, with 11 bases spanning the gap. CDR3 in DNA: TGTGCCATCAGTGAATACCAGGAGGATGGCTACACCTTC. This sequence encodes CAISEYQEDGYTF.

This chain connects TRBV11-3 to TRBJ2-7; 14 bases agree with TRBD2. The germline gives CDR1 SGHNT, CDR2 YENEEA. Germline trimming cut 5 bases from V and 5 bases from J; bases unmatched to any gene: 8. CDR3 length: 16 amino acids. This CDR3 is CASSIGLAGGLDEQYF. DNA of the CDR3: TGTGCCAGCAGCATAGGACTAGCGGGAGGTTTAGACGAGCAGTACTTC.

The genes are TRBV27 and TRBJ1-1; D unresolved. The CDR3 runs 13 residues. Deletions cut 2 bases from V and 3 bases from J, with 7 bases between. Germline CDR1 is MNHEY and CDR2 is SMNVEV (reference sequence). Here the CDR3 DNA reads TGTGCCAGCAGTTTAGGCTGGGACACTGAAGCTTTCTTT. This codes for CASSLGWDTEAFF.

The chain has TRBV5-1 and TRBJ2-1, with D perhaps matching TRBD1 or TRBD2 (6 bases each). V was clipped by 4 bases and J by 3 bases, with 11 bases between them. The germline V gene encodes CDR1 SGHRS and CDR2 YFSETQ. The CDR3 has 14 amino acids. The CDR3 is CASSGGGVYNEQFF. The CDR3 region has the DNA TGCGCCAGCAGCGGGGGCGGGGTCTACAATGAGCAGTTCTTC.

The chain has TRBV4-1 and TRBJ1-3; a possible D gene is TRBD1 (6 bases). V gave up 0 bases and J gave up 4 bases, with 19 bases separating them. There are 18 residues in the CDR3. The germline gives CDR1 MGHRA, CDR2 YSYEKL. This CDR3 is CASSQDENLGARGNTIYF. The CDR3 DNA is TGCGCCAGCAGCCAAGATGAGAACCTGGGGGCGCGGGGAAACACCATATATTTT.

V gene TRBV5-6 combines with J gene TRBJ1-2, with D possibly TRBD1 on 5 matching bases. This CDR3 has 13 residues. V gave up 10 bases and J gave up 4 bases, with 17 bases separating them. Germline lookup yields CDR1 SGHDT and CDR2 YYEEEE. CDR3 sequence (DNA): TGTGCCTCCCACACCCCAGGGAGCTATGGCTACACCTTC. Protein product: CASHTPGSYGYTF.

The J gene is TRBJ1-6, the V gene TRBV5-4; possibly TRBD1 for D (5 bases). CDR1 SGHNT and CDR2 YYREEE come from the germline V gene (reference sequence). CDR3 size: 15 residues. V gave up 0 bases and J gave up 6 bases, with 10 bases separating them. CDR3: CASSLDGAPNSPLHF. DNA for the CDR3: TGTGCCAGCAGCTTGGACGGGGCCCCTAATTCACCCCTCCACTTT. Full variable domain (remainder filled in from reference TRBV5-4 and TRBJ1-6): ETGVTQSPTHLIKTRGQQVTLRCSSQSGHNTVSWYQQALGQGPQFIFQYYREEENGRGNFPPRFSGLQFPNYSSELNVNALELDDSALYLCASSLDGAPNSPLHFGNGTRLTVT.

The V and J genes are TRBV19 and TRBJ2-7; the D gene could be TRBD1 or TRBD2 (5 bases each). Between the trimmed V and J ends, which lost 5 bases and 0 bases, there was a span of 17 bases. This CDR3 region has 16 residues. CDR1 is LNHDA and CDR2 is SQIVND in the germline V gene (reference sequence). The CDR3 nucleotides are TGTGCCAGTAGTCGTGACCGGGACGGACTCTCCTACGAGCAGTACTTC. This gives the protein CASSRDRDGLSYEQYF.

The chain uses TRBV3-1 (or the pseudogene TRBV3-2) and TRBJ2-3; D remains ambiguous. Trimming took off 1 base at V and 0 bases at J, with 11 bases between the two ends. Per germline, CDR1 LGHDT and CDR2 YNNKEL (reference sequence). The CDR3 is made up of 16 amino acids. CDR3 nucleotide sequence: TGTGCCAGCAGCCAAGGGTTGGGATCTAGCACAGATACGCAGTATTTT. Translating it yields CASSQGLGSSTDTQYF.

The CDR3 sequence: CASRGSGSTTDTQYF. The CDR3, as DNA: TGTGCCAGCAGGGGTAGCGGGAGCACCACAGATACGCAGTATTTT. The chain uses TRBV7-3 and TRBJ2-3; 9 nucleotides align to TRBD2. This CDR3 region has 15 residues. Germline CDR1 and CDR2: SGHTA and FQGTGA. After removal of 6 bases from V and 2 bases from J, the junction contained 6 bases not matched to a gene.

The chain recombines TRBV9 with TRBJ1-1, with a possible D match to TRBD1 (5 bases). CDR3 length equals 14 residues. Germline loops: CDR1 SGDLS, CDR2 YYNGEE. V was cut by 0 bases and J by 4 bases, with 10 bases left in between. The CDR3 protein is CASSVGGAFTEAFF. As DNA, the CDR3 is TGTGCCAGCAGCGTAGGGGGCGCTTTCACTGAAGCTTTCTTT. Drawing the rest from reference TRBV9 and TRBJ1-1, the complete variable domain is DSGVTQTPKHLITATGQRVTLRCSPRSGDLSVYWYQQSLDQGLQFLIQYYNGEERAKGNILERFSAQQFPDLHSELNLSSLELGDSALYFCASSVGGAFTEAFFGQGTRLTVV.

The chain recombines TRBV6-4 with TRBJ2-7; tentatively, D is TRBD1 (5 bases). Germline V gene lookup returns CDR1 MRHNA and CDR2 SNTAGT. The CDR3 extends over 14 amino acids. Trimming left V 5 bases short and J 3 bases short, with 14 bases between. CDR3 nucleotide sequence: TGTGCCAGCAGTTTAGACACAGACAGCTACGAGCAGTACTTC. Translation: CASSLDTDSYEQYF.

The chain recombines TRBV5-1 with TRBJ2-3; D is unresolved. This CDR3 contains 14 residues. Germline CDR1 is SGHRS and CDR2 is YFSETQ. With 3 bases removed from V and 5 bases from J, the gap between germline ends came to 13 bases. DNA of the CDR3: TGCGCCAGCAGCTGGGGTTGGGGAATAGATACGCAGTATTTT. It encodes CASSWGWGIDTQYF.

The rearrangement links TRBV5-6 to TRBJ2-6, with 13 bases fitting TRBD2. The CDR3 has 17 amino acids. With 4 bases clipped from V and 0 bases from J, the junction kept 1 base outside the gene matches. Germline V gene data show CDR1 as SGHDT and CDR2 as YYEEEE. The CDR3 spells CASSRTSGSSGANVLTF. In nucleotides, the CDR3 is TGTGCCAGCAGCCGGACTAGCGGGAGCTCTGGGGCCAACGTCCTGACTTTC.

The V and J genes are TRBV27 and TRBJ1-1, with 8 positions matching TRBD1. From germline, CDR1 is MNHEY and CDR2 SMNVEV (reference sequence). There are 16 residues in the CDR3. The V gene end was trimmed by 4 bases and the J gene end by 5 bases; junction bases not matched to a gene: 12. DNA for the CDR3: TGTGCCAGCAGTTGGAGGGGGACAGGTAGTTTGACTGAAGCTTTCTTT. Translating it yields CASSWRGTGSLTEAFF.

The V gene is TRBV2, the J gene TRBJ1-2, with D maybe TRBD1 (5 bases). V gave up 3 bases and J gave up 8 bases, with 10 bases separating them. The CDR3 is 12 residues long. CDR1 and CDR2 (germline): SNHLY, FYNNEI. The CDR3 loop is CASSEGPAGYTF. In DNA form, the CDR3 reads TGTGCCAGCAGTGAGGGACCCGCCGGCTACACCTTC.

V is TRBV7-2 and J is TRBJ1-4; no definite D call. The V end was cut by 4 bases, the J end by 0 bases, with 12 bases between. The CDR3 is made up of 16 amino acids. Germline V gene lookup returns CDR1 SGHTA and CDR2 FQGNSA. CDR3 nucleotide sequence: TGTGCCAGCAGCTCCGGTGGTGGAGCAACTAATGAAAAACTGTTTTTT. It is translated as CASSSGGGATNEKLFF.

The chain is built from TRBV7-9 and TRBJ2-7; no reliable D call. Trimming took 1 base from V and 1 from J, leaving 8 bases between them. This CDR3 region has 14 residues. From germline, CDR1 is SEHNR and CDR2 FQNEAQ (reference sequence). This chain's CDR3 is CASSLGHLSYEQYF. The CDR3 nucleotides are TGTGCCAGCAGCTTAGGACACCTATCCTACGAGCAGTACTTC.

This chain links TRBV10-3 with TRBJ2-7, with 9 positions matching TRBD2. This CDR3 region has 15 residues. After removal of 0 bases from V and 4 bases from J, the junction contained 4 bases not matched to a gene. CDR1 is ENHRY and CDR2 is SYGVKD in the germline V gene. This CDR3 is CAISESGGGAYEQYF. Here the CDR3 DNA reads TGTGCCATCAGTGAGTCGGGCGGGGGGGCTTACGAGCAGTACTTC.

V is TRBV6-5 and J is TRBJ2-5, with 7 bases matching TRBD2. Germline V gives CDR1 MNHEY, CDR2 SVGAGI. CDR3 size: 14 residues. The trim removed 6 bases at V and 2 bases at J, leaving 6 bases unmatched. CDR3 loop: CASRPAGLQETQYF. The CDR3 DNA sequence: TGTGCCAGCAGACCAGCGGGATTACAAGAGACCCAGTACTTC.

In its sample, this clone was seen a few times. The chain joins TRBV7-9 to TRBJ2-7; D possibly uses TRBD1 or TRBD2 (5 bases each). CDR1 is SEHNR and CDR2 is FQNEAQ in the germline V gene (reference sequence). CDR3 size: 15 residues. The ends were cut back, 3 bases at V and 7 bases at J, with 19 bases in the middle. The CDR3 DNA follows: TGTGCCAGCAGCTTTGGGGGAGCCACCCTACGGGAGCAGTACTTC. It translates to CASSFGGATLREQYF.

Only one count was recorded for this clone. This sequence joins TRBV19 and TRBJ1-1; 7 bases agree with TRBD1. The CDR3 runs 14 residues. V was pared by 7 bases and J by 0 bases, with 5 bases of the junction left unmatched. Germline V gene sequence: CDR1 LNHDA, CDR2 SQIVND (reference sequence). For the CDR3, the DNA is TGTGCCAGTAATGAGGGGGCCGTGAACACTGAAGCTTTCTTT. Encoded protein: CASNEGAVNTEAFF.

The chain joins TRBV9 to TRBJ2-1; D is uncertain. The length of the CDR3 is 11 residues. CDR1 is SGDLS, CDR2 YYNGEE, per germline. Trimming cost V 4 bases and J 8 bases, with 7 bases left between them. This CDR3 is CASSLSDEQFF. The CDR3 region has the DNA TGTGCCAGCAGCTTAAGTGATGAGCAGTTCTTC.

J is TRBJ1-1 and V is TRBV19; weak D call: TRBD1 (5 bases). CDR1 LNHDA and CDR2 SQIVND come from the germline V gene (reference sequence). CDR3 length equals 13 residues. The ends were cut back, 8 bases at V and 6 bases at J, with 16 bases in the middle. DNA for the CDR3: TGTGCCAGTCACCGGGGCCTTTGGTCTGAAGCTTTCTTT. It encodes CASHRGLWSEAFF.

This chain connects TRBV19 to TRBJ2-3, with D possibly TRBD1 on 5 matching bases. The germline V gene encodes CDR1 LNHDA and CDR2 SQIVND (reference sequence). Trimming pared 7 bases from V and 4 bases from J, leaving 21 bases between. The CDR3 totals 16 residues. Here the CDR3 DNA reads TGTGCCAGTAAGAATCAGGGTTGGCAGACCCCAGATACGCAGTATTTT. It translates to CASKNQGWQTPDTQYF.

V usage is TRBV27 and J usage is TRBJ1-2, with D possibly being TRBD1 (5 bases). CDR1 and CDR2 (germline): MNHEY, SMNVEV (reference sequence). With 2 bases removed from V and 3 bases from J, the gap between germline ends came to 7 bases. The CDR3 is 13 residues long. In nucleotides, the CDR3 is TGTGCCAGCAGTTTAGAGGGGCACTATGGCTACACCTTC. This gives the protein CASSLEGHYGYTF.

V gene TRBV19 combines with J gene TRBJ1-5, with D unclear. Trimming removed 8 bases from V and 0 bases from J, with 14 bases in between. The CDR3 has 15 residues. Germline CDR1 and CDR2: LNHDA and SQIVND (reference sequence). Here the CDR3 reads CASRSRYISNQPQHF. CDR3 in DNA: TGTGCCAGTCGCTCTCGGTATATTAGCAATCAGCCCCAGCATTTT.